The clone carrying this T cell receptor beta chain was recorded at least ten times. This CDR3 is 16 amino acids long. Deletions cut 4 bases from V and 4 bases from J, with 17 bases between. From germline, CDR1 is MNHNS and CDR2 SASEGT. The sample is drawn from a study of T cells in Graves' hyperthyroidism and ophthalmopathy. Researchers amplified the TCR beta CDR3 regions from RNA transcripts. The study used the HTBI primer set for a first-round RT-PCR of the TCR CDR3. TCRdb independently ran MiXCR on the multiplex PCR reads; one entry per CDR3 protein. The repertoire holds a few hundred thousand distinct CDR3 sequences, around 21% seen once, with about 26% in the top ten.

This sequence was found in a young man with Graves' hyperthyroidism. Sequencing was carried out using blood. This sequence joins TRBV6-1 and TRBJ1-5, with D possibly matching TRBD1 (6 bases). CDR3 amino acids: CASSVTTGRGNQPQHF. CDR3 in DNA: TGTGCCAGCAGTGTCACCACAGGGAGAGGAAATCAGCCCCAGCATTTT.